The 18 T cell receptor beta chains below all came from one sample that was sequenced in a study of vaccination effects on CD4 cells after COVID-19. Here immunoSEQ multiplex PCR was the method, and the copy in TCRdb shows in-frame clones only, minus some. The profile shows 84,000 or so clones, 60% to 80% of them singletons. Under the ViraFEST assay, PBMC were stimulated with viral peptide pools so that antigen-specific CD4+ T cells expanded. Sequencing was performed afterwards. Isolating CD4+ T cells followed less than 11 days of culture. The participants, recipients of two vaccine doses, got either BNT162b2 or mRNA-1273. These receptors' targets are unknown. Sequenced material: CD4+ T cells from PBMCs cultured with HCoV-OC43 spike peptides, taken after COVID-19 vaccination. Subset noted: HCoV-OC43 spike overlapping peptide pool stimulation. The receptors originated from a human donor who received a COVID-19 vaccine.

This clone was seen only a few times. V and J are TRBV3-1 (or the pseudogene TRBV3-2) and TRBJ1-1, with TRBD1 matching over 7 bases. Germline V gene lookup returns CDR1 LGHDT and CDR2 YNNKEL (reference sequence). CDR3 length: 14 residues. The trim removed 4 bases at V and 7 bases at J, leaving 9 bases unmatched. CDR3 bases: TGTGCCAGCAGCCTACGCCACCAGGGGGGTGAAGCTTTCTTT. Translation: CASSLRHQGGEAFF.

The rearrangement joins TRBV11-3 to TRBJ1-5, with D unresolved. The CDR3 is 13 residues long. Germline CDR1 reads SGHNT; CDR2 reads YENEEA. Deletions cut 1 base from V and 1 base from J, with 2 bases between. CDR3 sequence reads: CASSLVSNQPQHF. The CDR3 DNA sequence: TGTGCCAGCAGCTTAGTAAGCAATCAGCCCCAGCATTTT.

The chain has TRBV5-1 and TRBJ1-1; 7 positions agree with TRBD1. The V segment lost 0 bases and the J segment 4 bases; nucleotides outside the gene matches: 6. From germline, CDR1 is SGHRS and CDR2 YFSETQ. The CDR3 extends over 15 amino acids. DNA for the CDR3: TGCGCCAGCAGCTTGGGGGGGCAGGGGGTCACTGAAGCTTTCTTT. It encodes CASSLGGQGVTEAFF.

The V gene is TRBV4-3, the J gene TRBJ1-5; 7 nucleotides agree with TRBD1. Trimming at V came to 3 bases and at J to 3 bases, leaving 5 bases not matched to a gene. The CDR3 runs to 15 residues. CDR1 is LGHNA, CDR2 YSLEER, per germline. The CDR3 bases are TGCGCCAGCAGCCAGCAGACAGGGTACAATCAGCCCCAGCATTTT. The encoded protein is CASSQQTGYNQPQHF.

The rearrangement joins TRBV5-5 to TRBJ2-3, with 8 bases aligning to TRBD1. The V and J ends lost 4 bases and 2 bases, in that order; junction bases with no gene match: 3. The CDR3 covers 14 residues. Germline V lookup: CDR1 SGHKS, CDR2 YYEKEE (reference sequence). The CDR3 sequence: CASSADRATDTQYF. Here the CDR3 DNA reads TGTGCCAGCAGCGCGGACAGGGCCACAGATACGCAGTATTTT.

The chain joins TRBV24-1 to TRBJ2-7; 7 positions match TRBD1. V shed 0 bases, J shed 0 bases, and the junction held 10 bases outside the gene matches. Germline assignment: CDR1 KGHDR and CDR2 SFDVKD. CDR3 length: 18 residues. The CDR3 reads CATSDLNRGKGYSYEQYV. The CDR3 bases are TGTGCCACCAGTGATTTGAACAGGGGAAAGGGTTACTCCTACGAGCAGTACGTC.

The gene calls are TRBV27 and TRBJ2-7; TRBD1 or TRBD2 may be the D gene (5 bases each). Germline-derived CDR1 and CDR2 are MNHEY and SMNVEV (reference sequence). CDR3 size: 13 residues. V gave up 6 bases and J gave up 4 bases, with 13 bases separating them. CDR3 in amino acids: CASSRTGPYEQYV. CDR3 in DNA: TGTGCCAGCAGCCGGACGGGACCTTACGAGCAGTACGTC.

This clone was detected only a few times. The V call is TRBV28, the J call TRBJ2-5; TRBD1 is a possible D gene (6 bases). This CDR3 spans 14 amino acids. Germline V CDR1 and CDR2: MDHEN, SYDVKM. V lost 0 bases, J lost 5 bases, and 10 bases lay in between. CDR3 amino acids: CASSLWGARETQYF. DNA for the CDR3: TGTGCCAGCAGTTTATGGGGGGCGCGGGAGACCCAGTACTTC.

The genes are TRBV3-1 (or the pseudogene TRBV3-2) and TRBJ2-1, with 9 bases that match TRBD1. Germline lookup yields CDR1 LGHDT and CDR2 YNNKEL (reference sequence). The CDR3 loop spans 15 amino acids. V trimming: 1 base; J trimming: 5 bases; junction bases outside the gene matches: 3. The CDR3, as DNA: TGTGCCAGCAGCCAAGGGGGACAGGGTAACAATGAGCAGTTCTTC. This gives the protein CASSQGGQGNNEQFF.

CDR3 protein: CASRPPGESEQYV. The CDR3 nucleotides read TGTGCCAGCAGACCCCCCGGGGAGAGTGAGCAGTACGTC. The gene calls are TRBV6-6 and TRBJ2-7; D may be TRBD2 (5 bases). This CDR3 is built from 13 residues. Trimming pared 6 bases from V and 7 bases from J, leaving 16 bases between. Germline CDR1 reads MNHNY; CDR2 reads SVGAGI (reference sequence).

The chain uses TRBV12-3 or TRBV12-4 and TRBJ1-6, with 9 bases fitting TRBD1. This CDR3 region has 13 residues. V was clipped by 6 bases and J by 14 bases; unmatched bases: 8. In DNA, the CDR3 is TGTGCCAGCAGAGACAAGAGGACAGGGGCCCTCCACTTT. It codes for CASRDKRTGALHF.

This clone occurred a few times. The J gene is TRBJ1-3, the V gene TRBV6-1; D is ambiguous. CDR1 is MNHNS, CDR2 SASEGT, per germline. V was cut by 2 bases and J by 0 bases, with 8 bases left in between. This CDR3 is built from 15 residues. The chain's CDR3 is CASSEPGPSGNTIYF. The CDR3 region has the DNA TGTGCCAGCAGTGAACCCGGGCCCTCTGGAAACACCATATATTTT.

The chain carries TRBV20-1 and TRBJ2-7; 8 bases line up with TRBD2. CDR3 size: 13 residues. Germline values: CDR1 DFQATT, CDR2 SNEGSKA (reference sequence). After removal of 3 bases from V and 7 bases from J, the junction contained 8 bases not matched to a gene. The CDR3 DNA is TGCAGTGCTAGTTCCGCGGGGGGACGGGAGCAGTACGTC. Its translation: CSASSAGGREQYV.

The gene calls are TRBV28 and TRBJ1-1; D is ambiguous. V lost 3 bases to trimming and J lost 11 bases, with 13 bases between them. CDR1 and CDR2 (germline): MDHEN, SYDVKM. The CDR3 has 12 amino acids. This chain's CDR3 is CASSFSLVGAFF. The DNA of the CDR3 is TGTGCCAGCAGTTTTAGTTTGGTAGGCGCTTTCTTT.

The chain's CDR3 is CASSEQRGVKETQYF. The CDR3 DNA is TGTGCCAGCAGTGAGCAGCGGGGGGTCAAAGAGACCCAGTACTTC. The chain employs TRBV2 and TRBJ2-5; 9 bases map to TRBD2. The J segment lost 3 bases and the V segment lost 3 bases, leaving 5 bases of the junction unmatched. From germline, CDR1 is SNHLY and CDR2 FYNNEI. There are 15 residues in the CDR3.

The chain uses TRBV9 and TRBJ1-1; D gene ambiguous. CDR3 size: 13 residues. Deletions cut 0 bases from V and 1 base from J, with 4 bases between. Germline V gene lookup returns CDR1 SGDLS and CDR2 YYNGEE. CDR3 in DNA: TGTGCCAGCAGCGTAGACCGGAACACTGAAGCTTTCTTT. Translating gives CASSVDRNTEAFF. Combining the CDR3 with reference TRBV9 and TRBJ1-1 gives the whole variable domain DSGVTQTPKHLITATGQRVTLRCSPRSGDLSVYWYQQSLDQGLQFLIQYYNGEERAKGNILERFSAQQFPDLHSELNLSSLELGDSALYFCASSVDRNTEAFFGQGTRLTVV.

The V call is TRBV5-1, the J call TRBJ2-7; 9 bases map to TRBD1. The V segment lost 4 bases and the J segment 9 bases; nucleotides outside the gene matches: 8. Germline V gene data show CDR1 as SGHRS and CDR2 as YFSETQ. The CDR3 loop spans 13 amino acids. The CDR3 is CASSLGTGGVQYV. The CDR3 region has the DNA TGCGCCAGCAGCCTCGGCACAGGGGGCGTGCAGTACGTC.

The chain is built from TRBV19 and TRBJ1-5; D remains unclear. Germline CDR1 reads LNHDA; CDR2 reads SQIVND (reference sequence). V was cut by 2 bases and J by 0 bases, with 8 bases left in between. The CDR3 is 15 amino acids. The CDR3 is CASSISSHSNQPQHF. For the CDR3, the DNA is TGTGCCAGTAGTATAAGCAGCCATAGCAATCAGCCCCAGCATTTT. Based on the CDR3 plus reference TRBV19 and TRBJ1-5, the full variable domain is DGGITQSPKYLFRKEGQNVTLSCEQNLNHDAMYWYRQDPGQGLRLIYYSQIVNDFQKGDIAEGYSVSREKKESFPLTVTSAQKNPTAFYLCASSISSHSNQPQHFGDGTRLSIL.